The 29 T cell receptor beta chains given below trace back to one sample, sequenced in a study of cytomegalovirus exposure and HLA in healthy donors. PCR was performed using 60 Vbeta and 13 Jbeta primers. The protocol was immunoSEQ multiplex PCR, while the TCRdb copy is restricted to in-frame clones and leaves out a portion. Altogether under 120,000 clones are present, 70% to 80% being singletons, with the ten largest covering roughly 5%. The sequencing sample was made of PBMCs. All receptors come from a female donor in good health and CMV-seropositive.

The chain joins TRBV7-8 to TRBJ2-7; D is perhaps TRBD2 (6 bases). Per germline, CDR1 SGHVS and CDR2 FQNEAQ. The length of the CDR3 is 15 residues. Trimming took 5 bases from V and 8 from J, leaving 22 bases between them. CDR3 in DNA: TGTGCCAGCAGCCAGGCCGGGAGTTACGTGTCCAAGCAGTACTTC. Its protein is CASSQAGSYVSKQYF.

The chain recombines TRBV5-1 with TRBJ1-2; D may be TRBD1 (6 bases). This CDR3 region has 12 residues. V lost 1 base and J 8 bases, leaving 9 bases between the germline ends. Germline lookup yields CDR1 SGHRS and CDR2 YFSETQ. The CDR3 DNA reads as TGCGCCAGCAGCTTGACAGGGCACGGCTACACCTTC. Its protein is CASSLTGHGYTF. The full variable domain, its missing parts supplied by reference TRBV5-1 and TRBJ1-2, is KAGVTQTPRYLIKTRGQQVTLSCSPISGHRSVSWYQQTPGQGLQFLFEYFSETQRNKGNFPGRFSGRQFSNSRSEMNVSTLELGDSALYLCASSLTGHGYTFGSGTRLTVV.

J is TRBJ1-1 and V is TRBV9; D is ambiguous. This CDR3 region has 13 residues. V was trimmed by 4 bases and J by 1 base, leaving 8 bases between them. CDR1 and CDR2 from the germline V gene are SGDLS and YYNGEE. In DNA form, the CDR3 reads TGTGCCAGCAGCTCTCGACAGAACACTGAAGCTTTCTTT. Its protein product is CASSSRQNTEAFF. The variable domain in full, completed from reference TRBV9 and TRBJ1-1, reads DSGVTQTPKHLITATGQRVTLRCSPRSGDLSVYWYQQSLDQGLQFLIQYYNGEERAKGNILERFSAQQFPDLHSELNLSSLELGDSALYFCASSSRQNTEAFFGQGTRLTVV.

This sequence joins TRBV15 and TRBJ1-3; D is unclear. V was shortened by 1 base and J by 2 bases, with 9 bases between the two germline ends. Looked up from germline, CDR1 is LNHNV and CDR2 is YYDKDF (reference sequence). The length of the CDR3 is 15 residues. CDR3 nucleotides: TGTGCCACCAGCAGAGGTGGAGGTGCTGGAAACACCATATATTTT. Protein sequence: CATSRGGGAGNTIYF.

This clone occurred a few times. The V call is TRBV4-3, the J call TRBJ2-5; 9 bases fit TRBD2. From germline, CDR1 is LGHNA and CDR2 YSLEER. J gave up 0 bases and V 9 bases, and 5 bases lay outside the gene matches. The CDR3 length is 14 residues. The CDR3 spells CARGTSKYQETQYF. The CDR3 DNA reads as TGCGCCAGAGGGACTAGCAAGTACCAAGAGACCCAGTACTTC.

The rearrangement links TRBV5-4 to TRBJ2-7; the match to TRBD2 covers 8 bases. The CDR3 spans 14 residues. Germline assignment: CDR1 SGHNT and CDR2 YYREEE (reference sequence). With V trimmed by 0 bases and J by 5 bases, 4 bases remained unmatched. CDR3 residues: CASSLGAGADEQYF. The DNA of the CDR3 is TGTGCCAGCAGCTTGGGAGCGGGAGCTGACGAGCAGTACTTC.

This clone was seen a single time. V and J are TRBV6-6 and TRBJ2-1, with 14 bases identical to TRBD2. Germline loops: CDR1 MNHNY, CDR2 SVGAGI (reference sequence). This CDR3 is built from 15 residues. V lost 6 bases to trimming and J lost 7 bases; unmatched junction nucleotides: 5. The CDR3 is CASSSGTSGRNEQFF. DNA of the CDR3: TGTGCCAGCAGCTCCGGGACTAGCGGGAGAAATGAGCAGTTCTTC.

The chain has TRBV6-5 and TRBJ2-6; a possible D gene is TRBD1 (5 bases). CDR3 size: 15 residues. CDR1 MNHEY and CDR2 SVGAGI come from the germline V gene. Trimming took 5 bases from V and 0 from J, leaving 8 bases between them. The CDR3 DNA sequence: TGTGCCAGCAGTCGAGACAGCTCTGGGGCCAACGTCCTGACTTTC. Translating it yields CASSRDSSGANVLTF.

CDR3 sequence (DNA): TGTGCCAGCAGTTACTCTGGGGGGACCTACGAGCAGTACTTC. It specifies CASSYSGGTYEQYF. The chain links TRBV6-5 to TRBJ2-7; tentative D call: TRBD2 (6 bases). This CDR3 contains 14 residues. Germline V gene lookup returns CDR1 MNHEY and CDR2 SVGAGI. Trimming took 0 bases from V and 2 from J, leaving 8 bases between them.

The rearrangement links TRBV6-1 to TRBJ1-2, with 9 bases lining up with TRBD1. The CDR3 is made up of 15 amino acids. With 3 bases clipped from V and 3 bases from J, the junction kept 5 bases outside the gene matches. CDR1 MNHNS and CDR2 SASEGT come from the germline V gene. This CDR3 reads CASSDWGQGDYGYTF. The CDR3 DNA reads TGTGCCAGCAGTGATTGGGGACAGGGAGACTATGGCTACACCTTC.

V gene TRBV6-1 combines with J gene TRBJ1-5; D is unclear. Trimming left V 2 bases short and J 1 base short, with 12 bases between. The germline CDR1 and CDR2 sequences are MNHNS and SASEGT. The CDR3 spans 16 residues. This CDR3 is CASSERRLGSNQPQHF. The CDR3 bases are TGTGCCAGCAGTGAACGGAGGTTGGGGAGCAATCAGCCCCAGCATTTT.

This clone was picked up a small number of times. Here the CDR3 DNA reads TGTGCCAGCAGCTTAGGGACTAGCGTCTACAATGAGCAGTTCTTC. This codes for CASSLGTSVYNEQFF. The chain joins TRBV7-2 to TRBJ2-1, with 9 nucleotides matching TRBD2. CDR3 length equals 15 residues. Germline trimming cut 1 base from V and 3 bases from J; bases unmatched to any gene: 1. Germline lookup yields CDR1 SGHTA and CDR2 FQGNSA. Combining the CDR3 with reference TRBV7-2 and TRBJ2-1 gives the whole variable domain GAGVSQSPSNKVTEKGKDVELRCDPISGHTALYWYRQSLGQGLEFLIYFQGNSAPDKSGLPSDRFSAERTGGSVSTLTIQRTQQEDSAVYLCASSLGTSVYNEQFFGPGTRLTVL.

The CDR3 sequence: CASSLNGRSEQYF. CDR3 nucleotides: TGTGCCAGCAGTTTAAACGGTAGATCCGAGCAGTACTTC. This chain uses TRBV28 with TRBJ2-7; D uncertain. Between the trimmed V and J ends, which lost 2 bases and 6 bases, there was a span of 11 bases. CDR1 and CDR2 from the germline V gene are MDHEN and SYDVKM. The length of the CDR3 is 13 residues.

This chain joins TRBV5-1 and TRBJ1-2, with TRBD1 as a possible D gene (5 bases). Per the germline V gene, CDR1 is SGHRS and CDR2 is YFSETQ. The CDR3 is 14 amino acids. V was cut by 4 bases and J by 8 bases, with 18 bases left in between. This CDR3 is CASSPQGQGGGYTF. Here the CDR3 DNA reads TGCGCCAGCAGCCCTCAAGGGCAGGGTGGCGGCTACACCTTC.

The chain links TRBV10-1 to TRBJ1-1, with 9 bases aligning to TRBD1. The CDR3 loop spans 12 amino acids. V was clipped by 6 bases and J by 7 bases; unmatched bases: 3. The germline V gene has CDR1 WNHNN and CDR2 SYGVQD (reference sequence). CDR3 region: CASSRDRVEAFF. The CDR3 bases are TGCGCCAGCAGCCGGGACAGGGTTGAAGCTTTCTTT.

This clone was seen a few times. The rearrangement links TRBV30 to TRBJ2-7; 8 bases are shared with TRBD1. CDR3 size: 14 residues. Germline loops: CDR1 GTSNPN, CDR2 SVGIG (reference sequence). Losses at the gene ends were 1 base for V and 7 bases for J; bases not matched to a gene: 9. The CDR3 reads CAWSARRGRWEQYF. CDR3 DNA: TGTGCCTGGAGTGCGCGCAGGGGGCGTTGGGAGCAGTACTTC.

This sequence joins TRBV7-3 and TRBJ2-1; 11 bases are shared with TRBD2. With V trimmed by 0 bases and J by 9 bases, 13 bases remained unmatched. The CDR3 loop spans 18 amino acids. Germline V gives CDR1 SGHTA, CDR2 FQGTGA. The CDR3 sequence: CASSLTTSGAGGNGEQFF. In nucleotides, the CDR3 is TGTGCCAGCAGCTTAACGACTAGCGGGGCGGGGGGGAACGGTGAGCAGTTCTTC.

V usage is TRBV9 and J usage is TRBJ2-1, with TRBD2 as a possible D gene (6 bases). Trimming stripped 3 bases from V and 6 bases from J, with 10 bases between. The CDR3 contains 13 residues. Germline V gene lookup returns CDR1 SGDLS and CDR2 YYNGEE. The CDR3 coding sequence is TGTGCCAGCAGCGGTGGGAGGAGCAATGAGCAGTTCTTC. This codes for CASSGGRSNEQFF.

V usage is TRBV30 and J usage is TRBJ2-5, with a tentative D call TRBD2 (6 bases). There are 12 residues in the CDR3. Looked up from germline, CDR1 is GTSNPN and CDR2 is SVGIG (reference sequence). V gave up 4 bases and J gave up 4 bases, with 10 bases separating them. The CDR3 nucleotides read TGTGCCTGGAACATGGGGGGAGAGACCCAGTACTTC. This gives the protein CAWNMGGETQYF.

V and J are TRBV5-1 and TRBJ2-1; D gene uncertain. CDR1 and CDR2 from the germline V gene are SGHRS and YFSETQ. Trimming took 4 bases from V and 0 from J, leaving 11 bases between them. The CDR3 has 15 residues. The CDR3 DNA sequence: TGCGCCAGCAGCGTGGGCCTGAGCTCCTACAATGAGCAGTTCTTC. Its translation: CASSVGLSSYNEQFF.

This chain uses TRBV27 with TRBJ2-3; 7 bases agree with TRBD2. Looked up from germline, CDR1 is MNHEY and CDR2 is SMNVEV (reference sequence). V shed 6 bases, J shed 0 bases, and the junction held 3 bases outside the gene matches. The CDR3 length is 14 residues. The CDR3 region is CASRSGTSTDTQYF. In DNA form, the CDR3 reads TGTGCCAGCAGGAGCGGGACTAGCACAGATACGCAGTATTTT.

V and J are TRBV5-5 and TRBJ1-5; TRBD1 agrees at 7 bases. The CDR3 is 15 amino acids. V lost 2 bases and J lost 2; bases outside the gene matches: 4. The germline V gene has CDR1 SGHKS and CDR2 YYEKEE (reference sequence). Here the CDR3 DNA reads TGTGCCAGCAGCTTACTAGGGGGCGGCAATCAGCCCCAGCATTTT. Translating it yields CASSLLGGGNQPQHF.

CDR3 loop: CASSFKASAYEQYF. The CDR3 bases are TGTGCCAGCAGTTTTAAGGCTAGCGCATACGAGCAGTACTTC. V and J are TRBV27 and TRBJ2-7; tentative D call: TRBD2 (6 bases). Germline CDR1 reads MNHEY; CDR2 reads SMNVEV (reference sequence). The germline V and J ends were trimmed by 3 bases and 4 bases, with 13 bases remaining between them. The CDR3 consists of 14 residues.

This clone has just a few counts. The chain carries TRBV6-1 and TRBJ1-1; 8 nucleotides align to TRBD1. V lost 6 bases to trimming and J lost 7 bases; unmatched junction nucleotides: 7. Germline loops: CDR1 MNHNS, CDR2 SASEGT. The CDR3 is 13 amino acids. In nucleotides, the CDR3 is TGTGCCAGCAGCCAGACAGGGGCTGATGAAGCTTTCTTT. This encodes CASSQTGADEAFF.

The chain has TRBV10-3 and TRBJ1-1, with D unclear. Germline CDR1 is ENHRY and CDR2 is SYGVKD. V lost 5 bases, J lost 3 bases, and 13 bases lay in between. The CDR3 spans 14 residues. The CDR3 DNA is TGTGCCATCAGTCAGGCCGCCGGGGACACTGAAGCTTTCTTT. Translating it yields CAISQAAGDTEAFF.

The V and J genes are TRBV12-5 and TRBJ1-1; TRBD1 matches 7 bases. V shed 5 bases, J shed 4 bases, and the junction held 13 bases outside the gene matches. The germline CDR1 and CDR2 sequences are LGHNT and FRNRAP. The length of the CDR3 is 16 residues. This CDR3 reads CASGGGRTGGSTEAFF. The CDR3 DNA follows: TGTGCTAGTGGTGGGGGTCGGACAGGAGGAAGCACTGAAGCTTTCTTT.

The CDR3 region has the DNA TGTGCCACCAAGAGCCACGCCACAGGAAAAGGTGAAAAACTGTTTTTT. It yields the protein CATKSHATGKGEKLFF. The chain recombines TRBV15 with TRBJ1-4; TRBD1 is a possible D gene (5 bases). Trimming left V 7 bases short and J 7 bases short, with 22 bases between. The germline CDR1 and CDR2 sequences are LNHNV and YYDKDF (reference sequence). The CDR3 runs to 16 residues.

This sequence joins TRBV29-1 and TRBJ1-1; 7 bases are shared with TRBD1. The CDR3 is 14 residues long. Germline V lookup: CDR1 SQVTM, CDR2 ANQGSEA. V trimming: 1 base; J trimming: 9 bases; junction bases outside the gene matches: 11. The CDR3 is CSVEVGTDNSKAFF. CDR3 sequence (DNA): TGCAGCGTTGAAGTTGGGACAGACAATTCGAAAGCTTTCTTT.

V is TRBV5-1 and J is TRBJ2-2; 15 nucleotides agree with TRBD2. The CDR3 loop spans 17 amino acids. The junction had 1 base not matched to a gene; V was cut back by 3 bases and J by 1 base. Germline V gene lookup returns CDR1 SGHRS and CDR2 YFSETQ. CDR3 nucleotide sequence: TGCGCCAGCAGCTCGGGACTAGCGGGAGGGAACACCGGGGAGCTGTTTTTT. Translation: CASSSGLAGGNTGELFF.